The rows below give T cell receptor beta chains drawn from one sample of a study of T cells in localized non-small cell lung cancer. Repertoires were generated with immunoSEQ multiplex PCR, while TCRdb's copy carries only in-frame clones and drops some. The sample comprises around 69,000 clones, 90% of which are singletons, and approximately 2% rests with the top ten. Source: peripheral blood, taken before any cancer treatment. Every receptor here comes from a woman between 35 and 75 years old with stage I lung adenocarcinoma. CDR3s include the opening cysteine and the closing phenylalanine or tryptophan. Fields, in order: V gene, clone size, J gene, D gene, CDR3 protein, CDR3 DNA. D genes are given only for firm matches. Clone size appears in some rows only: once, few, many, or a class for an expanded clone.

v_gene: TRBV7-2; abundance: .; j_gene: TRBJ2-1; d_gene: .; CDR3aa: CASSSPYNEQFF; CDR3nt: TGTGCCAGCAGCTCACCTTACAATGAGCAGTTCTTC
v_gene: TRBV29-1; abundance: .; j_gene: TRBJ2-1; d_gene: .; CDR3aa: CSVEGSKGQRFTNEQFF; CDR3nt: TGCAGCGTTGAAGGGAGTAAAGGGCAGAGGTTTACGAATGAGCAGTTCTTC
v_gene: TRBV6-4; abundance: .; j_gene: TRBJ2-3; d_gene: TRBD2; CDR3aa: CASSAGGGTLDTQYF; CDR3nt: TGTGCCAGCAGTGCCGGCGGGGGGACCTTAGATACGCAGTATTTT
v_gene: TRBV18; abundance: .; j_gene: TRBJ2-1; d_gene: TRBD2; CDR3aa: CASSQRLAGGYNEQFF; CDR3nt: TGTGCCAGCTCACAGCGACTAGCGGGGGGATACAATGAGCAGTTCTTC
v_gene: TRBV6-5; abundance: .; j_gene: TRBJ2-1; d_gene: .; CDR3aa: CASSAPRGLAKQFF; CDR3nt: TGTGCCAGCAGTGCCCCCCGGGGGCTAGCGAAGCAGTTCTTC
v_gene: TRBV6-6; abundance: .; j_gene: TRBJ1-1; d_gene: .; CDR3aa: CASTDPPQTYEAFF; CDR3nt: TGTGCCAGCACCGACCCTCCCCAAACGTATGAAGCTTTCTTT
v_gene: TRBV6-1; abundance: .; j_gene: TRBJ2-7; d_gene: TRBD1; CDR3aa: CASRDRDYEQYF; CDR3nt: TGTGCCAGCCGGGACAGGGACTACGAGCAGTACTTC
v_gene: TRBV5-1; abundance: .; j_gene: TRBJ1-3; d_gene: .; CDR3aa: CASSLGGFDSGNTIYF; CDR3nt: TGCGCCAGCAGCTTGGGTGGCTTCGACTCTGGAAACACCATATATTTT
v_gene: TRBV9; abundance: few; j_gene: TRBJ2-3; d_gene: TRBD2; CDR3aa: CASSVDTPSGGADTQYF; CDR3nt: TGTGCCAGCAGCGTAGATACCCCTAGCGGGGGGGCAGATACGCAGTATTTT
v_gene: TRBV5-6; abundance: .; j_gene: TRBJ2-7; d_gene: .; CDR3aa: CASSRDGTYEQYF; CDR3nt: TGTGCCAGCAGCCGGGACGGAACCTACGAGCAGTACTTC
v_gene: TRBV5-1; abundance: once; j_gene: TRBJ2-5; d_gene: TRBD1; CDR3aa: CASSPRDRGETQYF; CDR3nt: TGCGCCAGCAGCCCCCGGGACAGGGGAGAGACCCAGTACTTC
v_gene: TRBV2; abundance: .; j_gene: TRBJ2-5; d_gene: .; CDR3aa: CASSEARQLQETQYF; CDR3nt: TGTGCCAGCAGTGAAGCGAGACAGTTACAAGAGACCCAGTACTTC
v_gene: TRBV7-2; abundance: .; j_gene: TRBJ1-6; d_gene: .; CDR3aa: CASSLGVGPLHF; CDR3nt: TGTGCCAGCAGCTTAGGAGTGGGGCCCCTCCACTTT
v_gene: TRBV6-1; abundance: .; j_gene: TRBJ2-5; d_gene: .; CDR3aa: CASRDLGRTETQYF; CDR3nt: TGTGCCAGCAGGGATCTAGGAAGGACGGAGACCCAGTACTTC
v_gene: TRBV7-8; abundance: .; j_gene: TRBJ1-2; d_gene: .; CDR3aa: CASSSRPVLQGHYGYTF; CDR3nt: TGTGCCAGCAGCTCCCGCCCCGTTCTACAGGGACACTATGGCTACACCTTC
v_gene: TRBV11-3; abundance: .; j_gene: TRBJ2-2; d_gene: .; CDR3aa: CASSLLGLAVGGELFF; CDR3nt: TGTGCCAGCAGCCTATTGGGGCTAGCTGTCGGCGGGGAGCTGTTTTTT
v_gene: TRBV30; abundance: .; j_gene: TRBJ2-1; d_gene: .; CDR3aa: CAWSEGFAYEQFF; CDR3nt: TGTGCCTGGAGTGAGGGGTTCGCGTATGAGCAGTTCTTC
v_gene: TRBV7-7; abundance: .; j_gene: TRBJ2-3; d_gene: .; CDR3aa: CASSLVPGWDTQYF; CDR3nt: TGTGCTAGCAGCTTAGTCCCAGGGTGGGATACGCAGTATTTT
v_gene: TRBV6-6; abundance: .; j_gene: TRBJ1-4; d_gene: TRBD1; CDR3aa: CASSWTGPEKLFF; CDR3nt: TGTGCCAGCAGTTGGACAGGGCCTGAAAAACTGTTTTTT
v_gene: TRBV10-3; abundance: .; j_gene: TRBJ1-2; d_gene: TRBD1; CDR3aa: CAIKRTGGLDGYTF; CDR3nt: TGTGCCATCAAACGGACAGGGGGGCTCGATGGCTACACCTTC
v_gene: TRBV7-2; abundance: once; j_gene: TRBJ2-3; d_gene: TRBD2; CDR3aa: CASSLGLAGPVLNLDTQYF; CDR3nt: TGTGCCAGCAGCTTGGGACTAGCGGGACCAGTGCTGAACTTAGATACGCAGTATTTT
v_gene: TRBV7-2; abundance: .; j_gene: TRBJ1-2; d_gene: .; CDR3aa: CASSFLDFYGYTF; CDR3nt: TGTGCCAGCAGCTTTTTAGATTTCTATGGCTACACCTTC
v_gene: TRBV19; abundance: .; j_gene: TRBJ2-3; d_gene: TRBD2; CDR3aa: CASGAGERNTQYF; CDR3nt: TGTGCCAGTGGGGCGGGGGAGCGAAATACGCAGTATTTT
v_gene: TRBV28; abundance: .; j_gene: TRBJ1-1; d_gene: TRBD1; CDR3aa: CASSSLILRDRGRGEAFF; CDR3nt: TGTGCCAGCAGTTCCTTAATACTCCGGGACAGGGGGCGAGGTGAAGCTTTCTTT
v_gene: TRBV10-1; abundance: .; j_gene: TRBJ2-3; d_gene: TRBD1; CDR3aa: CASSDRDRGTDTQYF; CDR3nt: TGCGCCAGCAGCGACCGGGACAGAGGCACAGATACGCAGTATTTT
v_gene: TRBV10-1; abundance: .; j_gene: TRBJ2-7; d_gene: TRBD1; CDR3aa: CASSESTGNEQYF; CDR3nt: TGCGCCAGCAGTGAGTCGACAGGGAACGAGCAGTACTTC